This T cell receptor beta chain is from a study of cytomegalovirus exposure and HLA in healthy donors. General study results and limits: The study listed 150 to 200 cytomegalovirus-associated TCR beta chains.

This PCR relied on a set of 60 Vbeta primers and 13 Jbeta primers. Only in-frame clones appear in the TCRdb table, and some are missing; sequencing was by immunoSEQ multiplex PCR. The sample carries around 110,000 clones, over 8% recorded once. The junction had 4 bases not matched to a gene; V was cut back by 1 base and J by 6 bases. This CDR3 region has 15 residues. Germline V lookup: CDR1 SGDLS, CDR2 YYNGEE. This clone turned up a few times. Antigen specificity is unknown. What was sequenced was PBMCs. This rearrangement joins TRBV9 to TRBJ2-2, with TRBD1 matching 9 bases. This sequence was found in a man under 40 in good health and CMV-seronegative. CDR3 nucleotides: TGTGCCAGCAGCGTAAGCCGACAGGGGGCCGGGGAGCTGTTTTTT. It translates to CASSVSRQGAGELFF.